Shown below are 6 T cell receptor beta chains from a single sample sequenced in a study of early T cells in non-severe SARS-CoV-2 infection. Each CDR3 protein gets one entry after TCRdb re-called the 5' RACE reads with MiXCR. The sample has about 67,000 distinct CDR3 sequences, approximately 10% seen once. The specimen sequenced was whole blood. These receptors came from an adult who was a healthcare worker with PCR-confirmed SARS-CoV-2 infection or an uninfected control (not recorded which).

Ten or more counts support this clonotype. The V gene is TRBV27, the J gene TRBJ2-2, with 8 bases that match TRBD1. V was clipped by 0 bases and J by 10 bases; unmatched bases: 10. The CDR3 is 16 residues long. Germline V gene sequence: CDR1 MNHEY, CDR2 SMNVEV (reference sequence). The CDR3 is CASSLSWGRGREELFF. DNA for the CDR3: TGTGCCAGCAGTTTATCATGGGGCAGGGGGCGTGAGGAGCTGTTTTTT.

In its sample, this clonotype was seen many times. The chain joins TRBV7-9 to TRBJ2-3, with 8 nucleotides matching TRBD1. The CDR3 extends over 15 amino acids. The V gene's germline CDR1 is SEHNR and CDR2 FQNEAQ (reference sequence). Unmatched junction bases numbered 5, after V lost 6 bases and J lost 0 bases. The DNA for the CDR3 is TGTGCCAGCAGACCGGACAGGGTGAGCACAGATACGCAGTATTTT. It specifies CASRPDRVSTDTQYF.

This clonotype has ten or more counts. The chain joins TRBV18 to TRBJ2-7; a weak D match, TRBD1 (7 bases). Germline assignment: CDR1 KGHSH and CDR2 LQKENI. Between the trimmed V and J ends, which lost 2 bases and 6 bases, there was a span of 11 bases. The CDR3 is 13 amino acids. In nucleotides, the CDR3 is TGTGCCAGCTCACCAGGTCAGGGGGGCGAGCAGTACTTC. Its translation: CASSPGQGGEQYF.

The chain carries TRBV6-2 or TRBV6-3 and TRBJ2-1, with 11 bases matching TRBD1. Germline V gives CDR1 MNHEY, CDR2 SVGEGT. There are 15 residues in the CDR3. The trim removed 8 bases at V and 9 bases at J, leaving 12 bases unmatched. Written as DNA, the CDR3 is TGTGCCAGCTCGGCAAGGACAGGGGGCTCAGCTGAGCAGTTCTTC. It translates to CASSARTGGSAEQFF.

This clonotype was seen more than once but under ten times. The chain carries TRBV13 and TRBJ2-7; 7 bases match TRBD2. Per the germline V gene, CDR1 is PRHDT and CDR2 is FYEKMQ (reference sequence). This CDR3 region has 15 residues. V dropped 2 bases and J dropped 2; count of bases not matched to a gene: 6. CDR3 nucleotide sequence: TGTGCCAGCAGCTTAAACCGGGACTATGCCTACGAGCAGTACTTC. It codes for CASSLNRDYAYEQYF. Full variable domain (rest looked up from reference TRBV13 and TRBJ2-7): AAGVIQSPRHLIKEKRETATLKCYPIPRHDTVYWYQQGPGQDPQFLISFYEKMQSDKGSIPDRFSAQQFSDYHSELNMSSLELGDSALYFCASSLNRDYAYEQYFGPGTRLTVT.

This sequence joins TRBV9 and TRBJ2-1; 10 bases are shared with TRBD2. This CDR3 has 17 amino acids. Losses at the gene ends were 0 bases for V and 0 bases for J; bases not matched to a gene: 3. Germline CDR1 and CDR2: SGDLS and YYNGEE. The CDR3 nucleotides are TGTGCCAGCAGCGTAGGGACTAGCGGTCGCTCCTACAATGAGCAGTTCTTC. Translating gives CASSVGTSGRSYNEQFF.